This T cell receptor beta chain was recovered during a study of T cell repertoires in cytomegalovirus infection. As for this clonotype: The target antigen is unknown.

Study-level results: HLA-C-restricted CMV-specific TCR beta clonotypes prevailed in the ex vivo response.

TCRdb re-derived calls from the reads in MiXCR, one entry per CDR3 protein. The sample shows roughly 630,000 distinct CDR3 sequences, approximately 24% of them seen only once. Trimming left V 7 bases short and J 1 base short, with 15 bases between. The CDR3 runs 15 residues. The specimen was CD8+ T cells from PBMCs. This chain connects TRBV12-3 or TRBV12-4 to TRBJ2-3; D possibly uses TRBD1 or TRBD2 (5 bases each). The receptor was isolated from a human donor in good health (CMV status not recorded). Some clones in this sample may be carry-over from other donors' samples. Here the CDR3 DNA reads TGTGCCAGCATCGAGTGGGGGAGTGGCACAGATACGCAGTATTTT. It translates to CASIEWGSGTDTQYF.